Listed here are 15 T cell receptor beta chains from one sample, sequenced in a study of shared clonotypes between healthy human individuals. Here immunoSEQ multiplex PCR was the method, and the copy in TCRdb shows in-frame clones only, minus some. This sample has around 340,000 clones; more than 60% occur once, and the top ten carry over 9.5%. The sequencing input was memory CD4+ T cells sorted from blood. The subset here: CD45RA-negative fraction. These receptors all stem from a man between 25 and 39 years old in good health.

The CDR3 bases are TGTGCCAGCAGCTTGAAGCGGGAGCACGATGAGCAGTTCTTC. It codes for CASSLKREHDEQFF. J is TRBJ2-1 and V is TRBV5-8; 8 nucleotides match TRBD2. V shed 1 base and J 8 bases; nucleotides not matched to a gene: 5. Germline-derived CDR1 and CDR2 are SGHTS and YDEGEE. The CDR3 is 14 amino acids. Looking up the rest from reference TRBV5-8 and TRBJ2-1 gives the full variable domain: EAGVTQSPTHLIKTRGQQATLRCSPISGHTSVYWYQQALGLGLQFLLWYDEGEERNRGNFPPRFSGRQFPNYSSELNVNALELEDSALYLCASSLKREHDEQFFGPGTRLTVL.

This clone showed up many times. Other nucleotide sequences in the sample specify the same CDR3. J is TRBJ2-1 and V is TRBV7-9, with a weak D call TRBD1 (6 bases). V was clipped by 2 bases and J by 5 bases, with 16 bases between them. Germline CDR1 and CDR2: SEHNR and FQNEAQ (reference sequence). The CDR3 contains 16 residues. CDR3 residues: CASSLSLAGAHNEQFF. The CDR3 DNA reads TGTGCCAGCAGCTTATCTCTAGCAGGGGCCCACAATGAGCAGTTCTTC.

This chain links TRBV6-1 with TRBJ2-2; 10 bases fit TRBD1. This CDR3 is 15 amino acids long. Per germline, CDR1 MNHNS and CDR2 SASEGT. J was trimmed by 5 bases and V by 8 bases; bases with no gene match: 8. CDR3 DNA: TGTGCCAGCGGGAGCAGGACAGGGGGGACCGGGGAGCTGTTTTTT. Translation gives CASGSRTGGTGELFF.

CDR3 sequence (DNA): TGTGCCAGCAGTCTACAGGGTCTAAGGAGTTGGAATGAGCAGTTCTTC. It is translated as CASSLQGLRSWNEQFF. The chain has TRBV27 and TRBJ2-1, with a weak D call TRBD1 (6 bases). The CDR3 spans 16 residues. Germline CDR1 reads MNHEY; CDR2 reads SMNVEV (reference sequence). Trimming removed 5 bases at V and 7 bases at J, with 21 bases between.

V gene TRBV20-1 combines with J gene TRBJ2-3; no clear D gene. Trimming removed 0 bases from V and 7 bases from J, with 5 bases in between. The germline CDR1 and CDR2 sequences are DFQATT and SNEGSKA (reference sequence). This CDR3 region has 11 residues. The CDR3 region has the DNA TGCAGTGCTAGAGATCGGTATACGCAGTATTTT. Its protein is CSARDRYTQYF.

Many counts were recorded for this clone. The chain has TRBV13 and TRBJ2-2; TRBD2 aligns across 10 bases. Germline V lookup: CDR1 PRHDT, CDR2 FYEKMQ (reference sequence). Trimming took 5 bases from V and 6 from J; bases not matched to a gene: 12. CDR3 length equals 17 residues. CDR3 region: CASSRPEGLAMPGELFF. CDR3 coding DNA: TGTGCCAGCAGCCGACCAGAGGGACTAGCGATGCCCGGGGAGCTGTTTTTT.

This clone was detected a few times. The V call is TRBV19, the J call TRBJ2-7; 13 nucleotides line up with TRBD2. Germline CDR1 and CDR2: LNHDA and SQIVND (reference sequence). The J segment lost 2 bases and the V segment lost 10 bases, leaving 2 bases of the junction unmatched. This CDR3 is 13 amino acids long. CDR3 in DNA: TGTGCCACTGGGACTAGCGGGACCTACGAGCAGTACTTC. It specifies CATGTSGTYEQYF.

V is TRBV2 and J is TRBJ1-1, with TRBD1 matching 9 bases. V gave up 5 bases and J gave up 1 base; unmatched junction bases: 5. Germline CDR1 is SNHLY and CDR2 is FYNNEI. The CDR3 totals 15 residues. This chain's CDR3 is CASSRDRVENTEAFF. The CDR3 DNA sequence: TGTGCCAGCAGTAGGGACAGGGTGGAGAACACTGAAGCTTTCTTT.

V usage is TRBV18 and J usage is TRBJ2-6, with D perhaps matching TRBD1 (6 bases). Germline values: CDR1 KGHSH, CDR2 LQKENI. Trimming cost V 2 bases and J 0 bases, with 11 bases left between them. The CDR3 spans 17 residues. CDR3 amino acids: CASSPKDSLSGANVLTF. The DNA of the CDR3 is TGTGCCAGCTCACCAAAGGACAGCCTCTCTGGGGCCAACGTCCTGACTTTC.

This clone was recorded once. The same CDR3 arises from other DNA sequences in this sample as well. The CDR3 coding sequence is TGTGCCAGCAGTTACTCGCGGGGGAATCAGCCCCAGCATTTT. Its translation: CASSYSRGNQPQHF. J is TRBJ1-5 and V is TRBV6-6, with D tentatively TRBD1 (5 bases). The germline gives CDR1 MNHNY, CDR2 SVGAGI (reference sequence). The V end was cut by 0 bases, the J end by 4 bases, with 7 bases between. The CDR3 has 14 residues.

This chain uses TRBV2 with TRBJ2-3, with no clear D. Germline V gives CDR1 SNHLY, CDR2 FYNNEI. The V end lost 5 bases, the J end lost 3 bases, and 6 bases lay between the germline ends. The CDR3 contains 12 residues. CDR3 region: CASSPQTDTQYF. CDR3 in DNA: TGTGCCAGCAGTCCCCAAACAGATACGCAGTATTTT.

The CDR3 region is CASSLVPRGGNEQFF. The DNA for the CDR3 is TGTGCCAGCAGCTTAGTTCCCAGGGGGGGCAATGAGCAGTTCTTC. This chain links TRBV11-2 with TRBJ2-1; D tentatively fits TRBD1 or TRBD2 (7 bases each). The germline CDR1 and CDR2 sequences are SGHAT and FQNNGV. The CDR3 has 15 residues. V lost 1 base, J lost 6 bases, and 13 bases lay in between.

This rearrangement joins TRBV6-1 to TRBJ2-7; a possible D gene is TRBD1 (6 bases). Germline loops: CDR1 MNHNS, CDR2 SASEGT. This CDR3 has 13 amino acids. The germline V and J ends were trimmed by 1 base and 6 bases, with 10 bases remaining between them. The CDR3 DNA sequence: TGTGCCAGCAGTGAAGTACGGACAGCCGAGCAGTACTTC. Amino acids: CASSEVRTAEQYF.

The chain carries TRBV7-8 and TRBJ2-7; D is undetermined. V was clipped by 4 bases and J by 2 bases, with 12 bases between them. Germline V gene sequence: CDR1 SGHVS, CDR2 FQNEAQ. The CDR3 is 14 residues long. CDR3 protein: CASSSRHGAYEQYF. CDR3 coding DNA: TGTGCCAGCAGCTCTCGACACGGCGCCTACGAGCAGTACTTC.

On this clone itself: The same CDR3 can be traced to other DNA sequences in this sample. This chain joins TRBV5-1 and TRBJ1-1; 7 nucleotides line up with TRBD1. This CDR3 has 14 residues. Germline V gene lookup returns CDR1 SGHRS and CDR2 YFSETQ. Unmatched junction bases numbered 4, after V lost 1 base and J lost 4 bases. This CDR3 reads CASSLSGGLTEAFF. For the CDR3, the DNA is TGCGCCAGCAGCTTGTCAGGGGGACTCACTGAAGCTTTCTTT.